At least ten counts were recorded for the clone carrying this T cell receptor beta chain. These data originate in a study of patients and donors after allogeneic stem cell transplantation. One entry per CDR3 protein, called by TCRdb with MiXCR from the RT-PCR reads. The sample records almost 90,000 distinct CDR3 sequences, approximately 5.2% being singletons. CDR1 SGDLS and CDR2 YYNGEE come from the germline V gene. The CDR3 consists of 13 residues. The ends were cut back, 4 bases at V and 4 bases at J, with 11 bases in the middle. The TCR comes from a human donor who was either an allogeneic HSCT recipient or a stem cell or donor lymphocyte infusion donor (not recorded which). It is not recorded whose cells these are; they may come from a transplant donor. The sequencing input was blood, either unsorted or a sorted T cell fraction (not recorded which). The chain employs TRBV9 and TRBJ1-2; D is unresolved. CDR3 nucleotide sequence: TGTGCCAGCAGCCAGACACTTGGCTATGGCTACACCTTC. As protein: CASSQTLGYGYTF.